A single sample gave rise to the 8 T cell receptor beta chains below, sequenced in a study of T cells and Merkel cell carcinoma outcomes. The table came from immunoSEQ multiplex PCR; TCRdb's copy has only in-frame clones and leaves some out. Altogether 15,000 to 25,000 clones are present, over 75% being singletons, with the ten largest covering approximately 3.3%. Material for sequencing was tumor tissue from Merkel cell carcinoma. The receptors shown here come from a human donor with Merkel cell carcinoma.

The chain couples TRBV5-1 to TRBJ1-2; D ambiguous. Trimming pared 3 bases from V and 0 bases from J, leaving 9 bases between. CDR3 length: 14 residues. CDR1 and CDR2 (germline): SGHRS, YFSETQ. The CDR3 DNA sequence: TGCGCCAGCAGCTCTACGATAACTAACTATGGCTACACCTTC. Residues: CASSSTITNYGYTF.

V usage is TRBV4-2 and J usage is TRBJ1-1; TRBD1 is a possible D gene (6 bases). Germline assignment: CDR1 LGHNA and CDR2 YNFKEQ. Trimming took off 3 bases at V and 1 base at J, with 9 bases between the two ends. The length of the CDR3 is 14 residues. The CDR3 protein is CASSQSQGNTEAFF. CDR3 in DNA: TGTGCCAGCAGCCAGTCACAGGGGAACACTGAAGCTTTCTTT.

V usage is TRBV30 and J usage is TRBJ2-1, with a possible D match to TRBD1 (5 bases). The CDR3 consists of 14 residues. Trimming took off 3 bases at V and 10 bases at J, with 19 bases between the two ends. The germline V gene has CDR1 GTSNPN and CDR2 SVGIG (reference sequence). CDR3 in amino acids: CAWSSLGPSGEQFF. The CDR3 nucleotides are TGTGCCTGGAGCTCTTTAGGGCCCTCAGGGGAGCAGTTCTTC.

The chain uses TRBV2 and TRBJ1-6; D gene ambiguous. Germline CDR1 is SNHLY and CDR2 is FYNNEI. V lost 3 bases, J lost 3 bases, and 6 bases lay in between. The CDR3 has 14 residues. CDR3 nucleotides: TGTGCCAGCAGTGAGCGTTTCTATAATTCACCCCTCCACTTT. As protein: CASSERFYNSPLHF.

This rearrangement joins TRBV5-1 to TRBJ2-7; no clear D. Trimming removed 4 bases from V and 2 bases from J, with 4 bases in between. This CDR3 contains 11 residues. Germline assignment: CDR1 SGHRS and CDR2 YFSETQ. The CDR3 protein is CASSPAYEQYF. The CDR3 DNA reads TGCGCCAGCAGCCCCGCCTACGAGCAGTACTTC.

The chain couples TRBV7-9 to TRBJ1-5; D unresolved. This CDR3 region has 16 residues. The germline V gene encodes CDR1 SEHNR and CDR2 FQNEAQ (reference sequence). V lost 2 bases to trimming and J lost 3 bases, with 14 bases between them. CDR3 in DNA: TGTGCCAGCAGCTTAACCGGCCAAAGTTCCAATCAGCCCCAGCATTTT. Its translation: CASSLTGQSSNQPQHF.

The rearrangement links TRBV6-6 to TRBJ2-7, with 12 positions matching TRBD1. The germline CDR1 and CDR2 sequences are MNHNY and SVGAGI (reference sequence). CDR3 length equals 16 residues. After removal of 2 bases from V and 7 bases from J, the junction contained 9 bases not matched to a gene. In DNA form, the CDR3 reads TGTGCCAGCAGTTACCCTGGGACAGGGGGCAGGAATGAGCAGTACTTC. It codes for CASSYPGTGGRNEQYF.

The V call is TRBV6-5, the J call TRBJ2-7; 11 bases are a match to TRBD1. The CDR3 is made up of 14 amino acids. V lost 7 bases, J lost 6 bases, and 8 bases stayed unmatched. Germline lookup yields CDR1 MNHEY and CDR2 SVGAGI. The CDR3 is CASKEGTGGAEQYF. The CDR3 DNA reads TGTGCCAGCAAGGAAGGGACAGGGGGGGCCGAGCAGTACTTC.